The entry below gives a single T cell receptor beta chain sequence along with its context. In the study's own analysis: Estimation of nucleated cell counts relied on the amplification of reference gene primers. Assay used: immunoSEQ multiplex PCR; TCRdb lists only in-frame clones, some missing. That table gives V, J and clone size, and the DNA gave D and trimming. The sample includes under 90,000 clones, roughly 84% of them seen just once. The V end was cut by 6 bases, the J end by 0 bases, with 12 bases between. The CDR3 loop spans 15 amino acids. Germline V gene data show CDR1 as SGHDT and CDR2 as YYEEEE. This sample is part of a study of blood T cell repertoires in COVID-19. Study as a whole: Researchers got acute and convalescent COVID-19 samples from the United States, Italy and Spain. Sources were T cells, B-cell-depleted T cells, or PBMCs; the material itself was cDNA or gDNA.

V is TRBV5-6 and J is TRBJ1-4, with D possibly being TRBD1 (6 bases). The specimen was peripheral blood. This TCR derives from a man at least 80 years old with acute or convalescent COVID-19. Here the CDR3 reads CASTARGTTNEKLFF. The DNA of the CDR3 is TGTGCCAGCACCGCCAGGGGAACAACTAATGAAAAACTGTTTTTT.